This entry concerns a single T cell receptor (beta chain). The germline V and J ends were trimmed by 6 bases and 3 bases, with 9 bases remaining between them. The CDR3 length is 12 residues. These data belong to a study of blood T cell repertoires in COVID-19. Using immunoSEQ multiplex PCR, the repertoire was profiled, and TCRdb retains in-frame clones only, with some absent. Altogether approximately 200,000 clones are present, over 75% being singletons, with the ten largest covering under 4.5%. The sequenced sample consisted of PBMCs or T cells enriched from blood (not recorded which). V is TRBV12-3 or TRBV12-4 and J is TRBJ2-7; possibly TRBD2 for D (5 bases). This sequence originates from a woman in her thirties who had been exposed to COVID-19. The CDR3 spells CASSQTSYEQYF. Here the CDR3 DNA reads TGTGCCAGCAGCCAAACTAGCTACGAGCAGTACTTC.